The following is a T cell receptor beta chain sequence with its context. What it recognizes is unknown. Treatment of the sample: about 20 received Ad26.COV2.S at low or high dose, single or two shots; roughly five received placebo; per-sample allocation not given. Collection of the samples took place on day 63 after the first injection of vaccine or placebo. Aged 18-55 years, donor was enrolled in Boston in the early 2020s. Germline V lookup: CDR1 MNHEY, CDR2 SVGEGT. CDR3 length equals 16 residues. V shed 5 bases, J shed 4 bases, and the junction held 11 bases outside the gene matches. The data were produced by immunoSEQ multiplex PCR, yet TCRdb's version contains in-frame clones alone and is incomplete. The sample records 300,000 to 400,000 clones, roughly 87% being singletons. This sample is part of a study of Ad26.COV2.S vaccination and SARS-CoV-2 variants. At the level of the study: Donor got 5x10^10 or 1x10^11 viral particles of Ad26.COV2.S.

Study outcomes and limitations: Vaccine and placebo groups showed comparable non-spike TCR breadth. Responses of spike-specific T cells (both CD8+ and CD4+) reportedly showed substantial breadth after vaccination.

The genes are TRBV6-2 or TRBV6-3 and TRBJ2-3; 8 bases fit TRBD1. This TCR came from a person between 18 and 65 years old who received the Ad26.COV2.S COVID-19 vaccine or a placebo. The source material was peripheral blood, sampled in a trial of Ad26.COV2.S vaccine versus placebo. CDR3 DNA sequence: TGTGCCAGCAGTCGGACAGGGCGGTATACGTCAGATACGCAGTATTTT. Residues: CASSRTGRYTSDTQYF.